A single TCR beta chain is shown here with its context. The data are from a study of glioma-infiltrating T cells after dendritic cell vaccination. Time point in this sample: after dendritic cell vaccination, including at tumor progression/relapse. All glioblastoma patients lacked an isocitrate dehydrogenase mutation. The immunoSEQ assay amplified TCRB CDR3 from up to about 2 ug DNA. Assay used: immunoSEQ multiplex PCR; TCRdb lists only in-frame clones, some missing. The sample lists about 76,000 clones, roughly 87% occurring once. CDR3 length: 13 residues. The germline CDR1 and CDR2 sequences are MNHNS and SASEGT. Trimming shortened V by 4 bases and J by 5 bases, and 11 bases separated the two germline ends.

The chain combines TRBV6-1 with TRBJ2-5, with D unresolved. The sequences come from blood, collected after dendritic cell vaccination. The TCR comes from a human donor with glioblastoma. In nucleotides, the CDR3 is TGTGCCAGCAGTGGCGGCCTTAGGGAGACCCAGTACTTC. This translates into CASSGGLRETQYF.